These 31 T cell receptor beta chains originate from one sample sequenced in a study of blood T cell repertoires in COVID-19. Assay used: immunoSEQ multiplex PCR; TCRdb lists only in-frame clones, some missing. Here the sample spans under 150,000 clones, 75% to 90% being singletons. Sequencing used peripheral blood. The receptors shown here come from a human donor in a cohort sampled during active COVID-19.

This chain uses TRBV3-1 (or the pseudogene TRBV3-2) with TRBJ2-7; D possibly corresponds to TRBD2 (6 bases). The CDR3 totals 15 residues. The V gene's germline CDR1 is LGHDT and CDR2 YNNKEL (reference sequence). V dropped 1 base and J dropped 2 bases, with 12 bases sitting between them. CDR3 sequence (DNA): TGTGCCAGCAGCCAAGGACGGTCTAGCGCCTACGAGCAGTACTTC. It translates to CASSQGRSSAYEQYF.

The J gene is TRBJ2-5, the V gene TRBV2, with D possibly matching TRBD1 (6 bases). Trimming left V 7 bases short and J 5 bases short, with 17 bases between. Germline assignment: CDR1 SNHLY and CDR2 FYNNEI. This CDR3 contains 14 residues. The DNA for the CDR3 is TGTGCCAGCAAACCTACAGGGAGAGCGGAGACCCAGTACTTC. Protein product: CASKPTGRAETQYF.

This clone was recorded a few times. V gene TRBV24-1 combines with J gene TRBJ1-3; no firm D call. V was shortened by 9 bases and J by 0 bases, with 8 bases between the two germline ends. The CDR3 sequence is 13 residues long. CDR1 and CDR2 (germline): KGHDR, SFDVKD. The CDR3 DNA sequence: TGTGCCACCGCGGGCTCCTCTGGAAACACCATATATTTT. Protein: CATAGSSGNTIYF.

The genes are TRBV10-3 and TRBJ2-7; 7 bases line up with TRBD1. With V trimmed by 3 bases and J by 4 bases, 3 bases remained unmatched. The germline V gene encodes CDR1 ENHRY and CDR2 SYGVKD. The length of the CDR3 is 13 residues. CDR3 protein: CAISDRGSYEQYF. The DNA for the CDR3 is TGTGCCATCAGTGACAGGGGGTCGTACGAGCAGTACTTC.

The chain carries TRBV6-5 and TRBJ1-6; 11 nucleotides match TRBD1. The CDR3 consists of 14 residues. Looked up from germline, CDR1 is MNHEY and CDR2 is SVGAGI. Trimming cost V 6 bases and J 9 bases; bases outside gene matches: 4. CDR3 in DNA: TGTGCCAGCAGCCTCGGGACAGGGGGTTCACCCCTCCACTTT. Translating it yields CASSLGTGGSPLHF.

The rearrangement joins TRBV29-1 to TRBJ2-5; 9 positions match TRBD2. Germline lookup yields CDR1 SQVTM and CDR2 ANQGSEA. The CDR3 contains 15 residues. The trim removed 5 bases at V and 5 bases at J, leaving 12 bases unmatched. CDR3 DNA sequence: TGCAGCGTTCCTCGCGGGGGGGGGATTCGGGAGACCCAGTACTTC. Its translation: CSVPRGGGIRETQYF.

The chain has TRBV7-3 and TRBJ2-1, with TRBD1 matching over 10 bases. The CDR3 extends over 14 amino acids. V shed 5 bases, J shed 10 bases, and the junction held 8 bases outside the gene matches. Per germline, CDR1 SGHTA and CDR2 FQGTGA. CDR3 in DNA: TGTGCCAGCAGCCCACGGACAGGGGGGGGAGAGCAGTTCTTC. It translates to CASSPRTGGGEQFF. Drawing the rest from reference TRBV7-3 and TRBJ2-1, the complete variable domain is GAGVSQTPSNKVTEKGKYVELRCDPISGHTALYWYRQSLGQGPEFLIYFQGTGAADDSGLPNDRFFAVRPEGSVSTLKIQRTERGDSAVYLCASSPRTGGGEQFFGPGTRLTVL.

The gene calls are TRBV5-6 and TRBJ1-1, with a weak D call TRBD1 (6 bases). This CDR3 comprises 15 residues. The V gene lost 3 bases and the J gene lost 0 bases, with 12 bases spanning the gap. Germline lookup yields CDR1 SGHDT and CDR2 YYEEEE. The CDR3, as DNA: TGTGCCAGCAGCTCGACAGGAGTATTGAACACTGAAGCTTTCTTT. Its protein is CASSSTGVLNTEAFF.

J is TRBJ2-1 and V is TRBV9, with TRBD2 matching over 8 bases. Trimming at V came to 0 bases and at J to 3 bases, leaving 2 bases not matched to a gene. This CDR3 spans 15 amino acids. The germline CDR1 and CDR2 sequences are SGDLS and YYNGEE. The CDR3 protein is CASSVAGGSYNEQFF. CDR3 sequence (DNA): TGTGCCAGCAGCGTAGCGGGGGGGAGCTACAATGAGCAGTTCTTC.

The chain employs TRBV5-4 and TRBJ2-1, with TRBD2 identical over 8 bases. The CDR3 sequence is 17 residues long. The V gene's germline CDR1 is SGHNT and CDR2 YYREEE (reference sequence). V shed 0 bases and J 4 bases; nucleotides not matched to a gene: 9. Here the CDR3 reads CASSLVIRAGEYNEQFF. The CDR3 bases are TGTGCCAGCAGCTTGGTTATTCGAGCGGGGGAGTACAATGAGCAGTTCTTC.

In DNA, the CDR3 is TGCGCCAGCAGCGACAATATTTCCCCCCCCACAGATACGCAGTATTTT. It specifies CASSDNISPPTDTQYF. The chain links TRBV5-1 to TRBJ2-3, with D unclear. Per germline, CDR1 SGHRS and CDR2 YFSETQ. The CDR3 runs 16 residues. Between the trimmed V and J ends, which lost 4 bases and 2 bases, there was a span of 17 bases.

The chain uses TRBV7-8 and TRBJ2-1, with D unresolved. The CDR3 runs to 12 residues. Trimming cost V 5 bases and J 10 bases, with 12 bases left between them. Germline lookup yields CDR1 SGHVS and CDR2 FQNEAQ. CDR3 coding DNA: TGTGCCAGCAGCCAGACTGGTTGGGAGCAGTTCTTC. Protein product: CASSQTGWEQFF.

The gene calls are TRBV28 and TRBJ2-7; perhaps TRBD1 as D (6 bases). Germline CDR1 MDHEN, CDR2 SYDVKM. The length of the CDR3 is 12 residues. V lost 8 bases to trimming and J lost 0 bases, with 8 bases between them. The CDR3 DNA reads as TGTGCCAGCGGGGACACCTCCTACGAGCAGTACTTC. It encodes CASGDTSYEQYF.

The chain couples TRBV3-1 (or the pseudogene TRBV3-2) to TRBJ1-6; D might be TRBD1 (5 bases). CDR1 is LGHDT and CDR2 is YNNKEL in the germline V gene (reference sequence). Trimming removed 3 bases from V and 14 bases from J, with 14 bases in between. The CDR3 contains 13 residues. The CDR3 DNA sequence: TGTGCCAGCAGCCAGTCTAGGGACTCGGCCCTCCACTTT. It translates to CASSQSRDSALHF.

The chain joins TRBV28 to TRBJ2-1; the D gene is possibly TRBD2 (5 bases). The CDR3 contains 15 residues. From germline, CDR1 is MDHEN and CDR2 SYDVKM. V lost 7 bases to trimming and J lost 0 bases, with 13 bases between them. The CDR3 spells CASKTMGSSYNEQFF. The CDR3 region has the DNA TGTGCCAGCAAGACGATGGGGAGCTCCTACAATGAGCAGTTCTTC.

This rearrangement joins TRBV7-7 to TRBJ1-3, with TRBD1 matching 8 bases. There are 15 residues in the CDR3. With V trimmed by 5 bases and J by 4 bases, 7 bases remained unmatched. CDR1 is SSHAT, CDR2 FNYEAQ, per germline (reference sequence). CDR3 nucleotides: TGTGCCAGCAGCCGAGACAGGGGACCAGGAAACACCATATATTTT. Translation gives CASSRDRGPGNTIYF. Full variable domain (remainder filled in from reference TRBV7-7 and TRBJ1-3): GAGVSQSPRYKVTKRGQDVTLRCDPISSHATLYWYQQALGQGPEFLTYFNYEAQPDKSGLPSDRFSAERPEGSISTLTIQRTEQRDSAMYRCASSRDRGPGNTIYFGEGSWLTVV.

The chain is built from TRBV27 and TRBJ2-5; a weak D match, TRBD2 (6 bases). The germline V and J ends were trimmed by 7 bases and 1 base, with 13 bases remaining between them. The CDR3 loop spans 14 amino acids. The germline CDR1 and CDR2 sequences are MNHEY and SMNVEV (reference sequence). The CDR3, as DNA: TGTGCCAGCACCCCCGTGGGGGGCCAAGAGACCCAGTACTTC. Protein: CASTPVGGQETQYF.

The chain joins TRBV4-3 to TRBJ2-7; D perhaps matches TRBD2 (7 bases). Trimming removed 1 base from V and 5 bases from J, with 21 bases in between. CDR1 and CDR2 (germline): LGHNA, YSLEER. The CDR3 is 17 amino acids. The DNA for the CDR3 is TGCGCCAGCAGCCAAGCACCTTTGGGAGGGGGAATCCACGAGCAGTACTTC. Its protein is CASSQAPLGGGIHEQYF.

About this clone itself: The sample has other DNA sequences that encode this CDR3 too. This chain uses TRBV12-3 or TRBV12-4 with TRBJ1-2; D gene uncertain. V lost 1 base and J lost 3, with 6 bases in between. The CDR3 is 13 residues long. CDR3 residues: CASSLGEDYGYTF. The CDR3 bases are TGTGCCAGCAGTTTAGGAGAGGACTATGGCTACACCTTC.

This chain uses TRBV28 with TRBJ2-1; D remains ambiguous. Looked up from germline, CDR1 is MDHEN and CDR2 is SYDVKM. This CDR3 has 14 residues. The V end was cut by 11 bases, the J end by 3 bases, with 17 bases between. CDR3: CACRSPTNYNEQFF. The CDR3 coding sequence is TGTGCCTGCCGAAGCCCCACCAACTACAATGAGCAGTTCTTC.

The chain is built from TRBV28 and TRBJ2-7, with 7 bases that match TRBD1. The CDR3 has 14 residues. The trim removed 6 bases at V and 0 bases at J, leaving 5 bases unmatched. In germline, CDR1 is MDHEN, CDR2 SYDVKM. The DNA of the CDR3 is TGTGCCAGCAGGCCCGGGACAGTCTCCTACGAGCAGTACTTC. This encodes CASRPGTVSYEQYF.

The chain recombines TRBV5-5 with TRBJ1-2; D ambiguous. Per the germline V gene, CDR1 is SGHKS and CDR2 is YYEKEE (reference sequence). V was clipped by 4 bases and J by 2 bases, with 21 bases between them. This CDR3 comprises 17 residues. The CDR3 reads CASSLVDWFSGNYGYTF. CDR3 sequence (DNA): TGTGCCAGCAGCCTTGTGGACTGGTTCTCGGGGAACTATGGCTACACCTTC.

This clone was recorded once. The chain employs TRBV10-3 and TRBJ1-1; unclear D gene. Trimming removed 4 bases from V and 1 base from J, with 7 bases in between. Germline V CDR1 and CDR2: ENHRY, SYGVKD. The CDR3 has 13 residues. CDR3 sequence reads: CAISGEENTEAFF. CDR3 coding DNA: TGTGCCATCAGTGGAGAGGAGAACACTGAAGCTTTCTTT.

The chain employs TRBV6-2 or TRBV6-3 and TRBJ1-2, with D possibly TRBD1 on 5 matching bases. The CDR3 covers 13 residues. Trimming stripped 1 base from V and 4 bases from J, with 7 bases between. Germline V gives CDR1 MNHEY, CDR2 SVGEGT. CDR3 in amino acids: CASSYWQGYGYTF. The CDR3 nucleotides are TGTGCCAGCAGTTACTGGCAGGGCTATGGCTACACCTTC.

This clone was observed a single time. V is TRBV2 and J is TRBJ1-5; no reliable D call. CDR3 length equals 14 residues. CDR1 and CDR2 (germline): SNHLY, FYNNEI. V dropped 5 bases and J dropped 2 bases, with 10 bases sitting between them. The CDR3 loop is CASSPLTGNQPQHF. CDR3 nucleotides: TGTGCCAGCAGTCCATTAACGGGCAATCAGCCCCAGCATTTT.

The chain has TRBV25-1 and TRBJ1-2; perhaps TRBD1 as D (6 bases). V was cut by 6 bases and J by 6 bases, with 20 bases left in between. Germline CDR1 and CDR2: MGHDK and SYGVNS. This CDR3 contains 15 residues. CDR3 sequence: CASSPHGQGMDGYTF. The CDR3 nucleotides are TGTGCCAGCAGCCCCCACGGGCAGGGGATGGATGGCTACACCTTC.

This chain uses TRBV4-3 with TRBJ1-6; TRBD1 agrees at 7 bases. V shed 2 bases, J shed 7 bases, and the junction held 8 bases outside the gene matches. This CDR3 contains 16 residues. Germline V gives CDR1 LGHNA, CDR2 YSLEER. CDR3 coding DNA: TGCGCCAGCAGCCAACATACCGGGACAGAGAATTCACCCCTCCACTTT. It is translated as CASSQHTGTENSPLHF.

The rearrangement uses TRBV7-2 and TRBJ2-3, with 11 bases that match TRBD2. V was clipped by 5 bases and J by 5 bases; unmatched bases: 6. CDR1 is SGHTA and CDR2 is FQGNSA in the germline V gene. The length of the CDR3 is 15 residues. The chain's CDR3 is CASSNSGGAGDTQYF. The CDR3 region has the DNA TGTGCCAGCAGCAATAGCGGGGGGGCAGGAGATACGCAGTATTTT.

V usage is TRBV6-5 and J usage is TRBJ2-3; D perhaps matches TRBD2 (5 bases). The germline gives CDR1 MNHEY, CDR2 SVGAGI. Trimming shortened V by 4 bases and J by 7 bases, and 12 bases separated the two germline ends. CDR3 length equals 13 residues. The CDR3, as DNA: TGTGCCAGCAGTTGGAGGAAAGGGAATACGCAGTATTTT. Translation: CASSWRKGNTQYF.

The V and J genes are TRBV9 and TRBJ2-7; the match to TRBD1 covers 9 bases. Trimming took 8 bases from V and 0 from J; bases not matched to a gene: 9. In germline, CDR1 is SGDLS, CDR2 YYNGEE. CDR3 length: 15 amino acids. As DNA, the CDR3 is TGTGCCAGTTCAACCGGGACAGGGTTCTCCTACGAGCAGTACTTC. This codes for CASSTGTGFSYEQYF.

The chain couples TRBV19 to TRBJ1-1; tentative D call: TRBD1 (5 bases). The CDR3 consists of 16 residues. V was pared by 5 bases and J by 6 bases, with 22 bases between. The germline V gene encodes CDR1 LNHDA and CDR2 SQIVND (reference sequence). This CDR3 is CASSDEVGGVDSEAFF. The CDR3 DNA is TGTGCCAGTAGTGATGAGGTGGGGGGGGTTGACTCTGAAGCTTTCTTT.